There are many counts of the clone carrying this T cell receptor beta chain. These data come from a study of T-cell memory formation after mild COVID-19. TCRdb ran MiXCR on the 5' RACE reads and lists one entry per CDR3 protein. The sample yields over 25,000 distinct CDR3 sequences, around 20% seen once. Trimming removed 7 bases at V and 4 bases at J, with 10 bases between. CDR3 length equals 12 residues. Sequencing was done on a sample of PBMCs or a T cell subset sorted from them (not recorded which). This receptor was taken from an adult who had mild COVID-19 (a few samples of this study predate the infection). Cell type and time point are not known. The chain is built from TRBV12-3 or TRBV12-4 and TRBJ1-1; D is unresolved. CDR3 loop: CASTVFGTEAFF. CDR3 DNA sequence: TGTGCCAGCACCGTCTTCGGCACTGAAGCTTTCTTT.